This is a list of T cell receptor beta chains from one sample in a study of blood T cell repertoires in COVID-19. TCRdb keeps only in-frame clones here, not all; method: immunoSEQ multiplex PCR. Of around 160,000 clones in the sample, 75% to 85% are singletons; the top ten hold 13%. Sequencing was performed on peripheral blood. These receptors were taken from a man between 60 and 75 years old with active or convalescent COVID-19. Both conserved end residues are part of each CDR3. D genes are given only for firm matches. Part of the rows lack a size; the others show once, few, many or a class for expanded clones.

j_gene: TRBJ1-6
len: 13
abundance: .
d_gene: TRBD1
v_gene: TRBV5-1
CDR3nt: TGCGCCAGCAGTACAGGGGACAATTCACCCCTCCACTTT
CDR3aa: CASSTGDNSPLHF

j_gene: TRBJ1-2
len: 15
abundance: once
d_gene: .
v_gene: TRBV10-3
CDR3nt: TGTGCCATCAGTGTAGTTGCCCCCGAGAACTATGGCTACACCTTC
CDR3aa: CAISVVAPENYGYTF

j_gene: TRBJ2-6
len: 16
abundance: .
d_gene: .
v_gene: TRBV24-1
CDR3nt: TGTGCCACCAGTGCGGGGATTAGCTCTGGGGCCAACGTCCTGACTTTC
CDR3aa: CATSAGISSGANVLTF

j_gene: TRBJ2-7
len: 14
abundance: few
d_gene: TRBD2
v_gene: TRBV13
CDR3nt: TGTGCCAGCACCCTGGGAGTAGCGGGAGTCGAGCAGTACTTC
CDR3aa: CASTLGVAGVEQYF

j_gene: TRBJ1-6
len: 16
abundance: .
d_gene: TRBD1
v_gene: TRBV2
CDR3nt: TGTGCCAGCAGTGATGACAGGGGGATTTCTAATTCACCCCTCCACTTT
CDR3aa: CASSDDRGISNSPLHF

j_gene: TRBJ2-2
len: 15
abundance: .
d_gene: .
v_gene: TRBV6-6
CDR3nt: TGTGCCAGCAGTTCCCGGAGGGCCAACATCGGGGAGCTGTTTTTT
CDR3aa: CASSSRRANIGELFF

j_gene: TRBJ2-7
len: 14
abundance: .
d_gene: TRBD2
v_gene: TRBV7-9
CDR3nt: TGTGCCAGCAGCCCAGGGACTAGCGGGCTAGAGCAGTACTTC
CDR3aa: CASSPGTSGLEQYF

j_gene: TRBJ2-7
len: 15
abundance: .
d_gene: .
v_gene: TRBV6-2/TRBV6-3
CDR3nt: TGTGCCAGCAGTTACTTAGGGGCTAGCGTTGGTGAGCAGTACTTC
CDR3aa: CASSYLGASVGEQYF

j_gene: TRBJ2-3
len: 16
abundance: .
d_gene: .
v_gene: TRBV19
CDR3nt: TGTGCCAGTAGTAAGGGGTCCGGGAGTCGGGGAGATACGCAGTATTTT
CDR3aa: CASSKGSGSRGDTQYF

j_gene: TRBJ1-1
len: 16
abundance: .
d_gene: .
v_gene: TRBV28
CDR3nt: TGTGCCAGCAGTTTTCAAAATCGGGGGGTCGCGTCTGAAGCTTTCTTT
CDR3aa: CASSFQNRGVASEAFF

j_gene: TRBJ1-5
len: 12
abundance: .
d_gene: .
v_gene: TRBV28
CDR3nt: TGTGCCAGCAGCCCCCCTACTCAGCCCCAGCATTTT
CDR3aa: CASSPPTQPQHF

j_gene: TRBJ1-2
len: 13
abundance: .
d_gene: .
v_gene: TRBV6-5
CDR3nt: TGTGCCAGCCAACGGGGGACCGATTATGGCTACACCTTC
CDR3aa: CASQRGTDYGYTF

j_gene: TRBJ2-7
len: 13
abundance: .
d_gene: TRBD1
v_gene: TRBV27
CDR3nt: TGTGCCAGCAGTTTACAGGGGGCTTACGAGCAGTACTTC
CDR3aa: CASSLQGAYEQYF

j_gene: TRBJ2-7
len: 17
abundance: .
d_gene: TRBD1
v_gene: TRBV6-1
CDR3nt: TGTGCCAGCAGTGAAGCGCTTGGGCGGACAGGTTCCTACGAGCAGTACTTC
CDR3aa: CASSEALGRTGSYEQYF

j_gene: TRBJ2-7
len: 15
abundance: few
d_gene: .
v_gene: TRBV5-6
CDR3nt: TGTGCCAGCAGCTTCGGGTCCCTCGGAGATTACGAGCAGTACTTC
CDR3aa: CASSFGSLGDYEQYF

j_gene: TRBJ1-2
len: 15
abundance: .
d_gene: .
v_gene: TRBV5-4
CDR3nt: TGTGCCAGCAGCTTTGGCGGGGTTATAAACTATGGCTACACCTTC
CDR3aa: CASSFGGVINYGYTF

j_gene: TRBJ2-1
len: 15
abundance: once
d_gene: TRBD2
v_gene: TRBV2
CDR3nt: TGTGCCAGCAGTGTTGAATCTAGCGGATACAATGAGCAGTTCTTC
CDR3aa: CASSVESSGYNEQFF

j_gene: TRBJ2-1
len: 11
abundance: .
d_gene: .
v_gene: TRBV2
CDR3nt: TGTGCCATCACACAGGGTGGTGAGCAGTTCTTC
CDR3aa: CAITQGGEQFF

j_gene: TRBJ1-4
len: 14
abundance: .
d_gene: .
v_gene: TRBV7-9
CDR3nt: TGTGCCAGCAGCTTAGCTCGAGAGGGCGAAAAACTGTTTTTT
CDR3aa: CASSLAREGEKLFF

j_gene: TRBJ1-5
len: 14
abundance: .
d_gene: .
v_gene: TRBV19
CDR3nt: TGTGCCAGTAGTACAACATACACAAATCAGCCCCAGCATTTT
CDR3aa: CASSTTYTNQPQHF

j_gene: TRBJ1-4
len: 13
abundance: .
d_gene: .
v_gene: TRBV5-6
CDR3nt: TGTGCCAGCAGCTTGGTAACATATGAAAAACTGTTTTTT
CDR3aa: CASSLVTYEKLFF

j_gene: TRBJ1-6
len: 13
abundance: .
d_gene: TRBD1
v_gene: TRBV28
CDR3nt: TGTGCCAGCAGTTTCACAGGGGATTCACCCCTCCACTTT
CDR3aa: CASSFTGDSPLHF

j_gene: TRBJ2-1
len: 14
abundance: .
d_gene: TRBD2
v_gene: TRBV24-1
CDR3nt: TGTGCCCCTAACGCGGGAGGCTTCTACAATGAGCAGTTCTTC
CDR3aa: CAPNAGGFYNEQFF

j_gene: TRBJ2-3
len: 16
abundance: .
d_gene: TRBD2
v_gene: TRBV13
CDR3nt: TGTGCCAGCAGCCTGCCCGGGAGGGCCTCTGAAGATACGCAGTATTTT
CDR3aa: CASSLPGRASEDTQYF

j_gene: TRBJ2-3
len: 16
abundance: .
d_gene: .
v_gene: TRBV28
CDR3nt: TGTGCCAGCAGACGCCGTCCTAGCGCAGGCACAGATACGCAGTATTTT
CDR3aa: CASRRRPSAGTDTQYF

j_gene: TRBJ1-5
len: 18
abundance: .
d_gene: .
v_gene: TRBV19
CDR3nt: TGTGCCAGTAGCCTCGACCCCCCGGGCCCCGGCGGGGTTCAGCCCCAGCATTTT
CDR3aa: CASSLDPPGPGGVQPQHF

j_gene: TRBJ2-2
len: 15
abundance: few
d_gene: TRBD2
v_gene: TRBV18
CDR3nt: TGTGCCAGCCGGAGGACTAGCGGGAACACCGGGGAGCTGTTTTTT
CDR3aa: CASRRTSGNTGELFF

j_gene: TRBJ2-7
len: 12
abundance: once
d_gene: TRBD2
v_gene: TRBV29-1
CDR3nt: TGCAGCGTCCAGACTAGCGGCTACGAGCAGTACTTC
CDR3aa: CSVQTSGYEQYF

j_gene: TRBJ2-3
len: 13
abundance: .
d_gene: .
v_gene: TRBV29-1
CDR3nt: TGCAGCGTTGATCGGACAGGCACAGATACGCAGTATTTT
CDR3aa: CSVDRTGTDTQYF

j_gene: TRBJ1-4
len: 15
abundance: .
d_gene: TRBD1
v_gene: TRBV18
CDR3nt: TGTGCCAGCTCACCATCGACAGGGGTTAATGAAAAACTGTTTTTT
CDR3aa: CASSPSTGVNEKLFF

j_gene: TRBJ2-2
len: 15
abundance: .
d_gene: .
v_gene: TRBV4-2
CDR3nt: TGTGCCAGCAGCCAAGGGGGCAGAGCCACCGGGGAGCTGTTTTTT
CDR3aa: CASSQGGRATGELFF

j_gene: TRBJ2-7
len: 14
abundance: .
d_gene: TRBD2
v_gene: TRBV20-1
CDR3nt: TGCAGTGCTAGTCCTAGCGGGAGTCAGCGCGAGCAGTACTTC
CDR3aa: CSASPSGSQREQYF

j_gene: TRBJ2-5
len: 13
abundance: .
d_gene: .
v_gene: TRBV7-3
CDR3nt: TGTGCCAGCAGCTTAACCCAGGGCGAGACCCAGTACTTC
CDR3aa: CASSLTQGETQYF

j_gene: TRBJ2-7
len: 14
abundance: .
d_gene: .
v_gene: TRBV7-9
CDR3nt: TGTGCCAGCAGCTTAGGGCACGGGGCCTACGAGCAGTACTTC
CDR3aa: CASSLGHGAYEQYF

j_gene: TRBJ2-5
len: 15
abundance: .
d_gene: TRBD1
v_gene: TRBV9
CDR3nt: TGTGCCAGCAGCGCTAGGACAGGGGGCAGTGAGACCCAGTACTTC
CDR3aa: CASSARTGGSETQYF

j_gene: TRBJ1-5
len: 14
abundance: .
d_gene: .
v_gene: TRBV18
CDR3nt: TGTGCCAGCTCACCAACGCGTTTAAATCAGCCCCAGCATTTT
CDR3aa: CASSPTRLNQPQHF

j_gene: TRBJ2-5
len: 14
abundance: .
d_gene: .
v_gene: TRBV9
CDR3nt: TGTGCCAGCAGCGCCCGGCGGGGATCCGAGACCCAGTACTTC
CDR3aa: CASSARRGSETQYF

j_gene: TRBJ2-1
len: 16
abundance: once
d_gene: .
v_gene: TRBV28
CDR3nt: TGTGCCAGCAGTTTCAGGGCGAGGAGCTCCTACAATGAGCAGTTCTTC
CDR3aa: CASSFRARSSYNEQFF

j_gene: TRBJ2-3
len: 17
abundance: .
d_gene: TRBD1
v_gene: TRBV2
CDR3nt: TGTGCCAGCAGTGAGCCGGGACAGGGAGTTATTTTTGATACGCAGTATTTT
CDR3aa: CASSEPGQGVIFDTQYF

j_gene: TRBJ1-5
len: 20
abundance: .
d_gene: TRBD1
v_gene: TRBV19
CDR3nt: TGTGCCAGTAGTACTCGACAGACCCTACGACTCGGACAGGGTGGTCAGCCCCAGCATTTT
CDR3aa: CASSTRQTLRLGQGGQPQHF

j_gene: TRBJ2-7
len: 14
abundance: .
d_gene: TRBD1
v_gene: TRBV28
CDR3nt: TGTGCCAGCCTGGGACAGGTCAGCTCCTACGAGCAGTACTTC
CDR3aa: CASLGQVSSYEQYF

j_gene: TRBJ2-1
len: 15
abundance: .
d_gene: .
v_gene: TRBV13
CDR3nt: TGTGCCAGCCGCCGGTGGGACACTGAATACAATGAGCAGTTCTTC
CDR3aa: CASRRWDTEYNEQFF